Sequencing of this T cell receptor (beta chain) was carried out in a study of metastatic and nonmetastatic thyroid tumors. Study-wide background: From malignant and benign thyroid patients, repertoires in blood and in tumor or nodule tissue were compared. General study findings and limits: It was reported that TCR beta diversity was significantly higher in malignant thyroid tumors than benign nodules, in blood and tumor.

Before thyroid surgery, none of the patients had received any treatment. Authors' data handling: To classify distant metastasis in papillary thyroid cancer, a model was built from CDR3 differences across clinicopathological groups. TCRdb re-processed the PCR reads through MiXCR. The V and J calls follow TCRdb's processing rather than the paper's. The sample has 27,000 or so clones, roughly 15% seen once. This clone was observed many times. Its antigen is unidentified. The CDR3 totals 13 residues. CDR1 is SEHNR, CDR2 FQNEAQ, per germline (reference sequence). The ends were cut back, 2 bases at V and 0 bases at J, with 1 base in the middle.

The chain employs TRBV7-9 and TRBJ1-4, with D hard to call. Sequencing was carried out using blood. This TCR was recovered from a male donor with papillary thyroid cancer or a benign thyroid nodule (not recorded which). Some clones in this sample may be carry-over from other donors' samples. This chain's CDR3 is CASSLSTNEKLFF. CDR3 in DNA: TGTGCCAGCAGCTTATCAACTAATGAAAAACTGTTTTTT.